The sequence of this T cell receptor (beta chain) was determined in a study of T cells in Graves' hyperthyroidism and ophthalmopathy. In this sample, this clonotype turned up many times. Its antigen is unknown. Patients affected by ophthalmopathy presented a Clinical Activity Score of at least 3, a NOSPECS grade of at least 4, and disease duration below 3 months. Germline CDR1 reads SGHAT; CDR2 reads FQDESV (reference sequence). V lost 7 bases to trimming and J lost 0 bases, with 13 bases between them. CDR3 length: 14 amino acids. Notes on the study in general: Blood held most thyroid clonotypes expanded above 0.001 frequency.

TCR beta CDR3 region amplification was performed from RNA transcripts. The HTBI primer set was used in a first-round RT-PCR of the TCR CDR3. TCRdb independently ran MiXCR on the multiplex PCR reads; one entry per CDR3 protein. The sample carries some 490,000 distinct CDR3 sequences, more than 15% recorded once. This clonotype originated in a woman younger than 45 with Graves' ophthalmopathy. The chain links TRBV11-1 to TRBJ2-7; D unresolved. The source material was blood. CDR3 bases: TGTGCCAGCACCGACCACGACATCTCCTACGAGCAGTACTTC. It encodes CASTDHDISYEQYF. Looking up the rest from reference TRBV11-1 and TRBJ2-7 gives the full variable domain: EAEVAQSPRYKITEKSQAVAFWCDPISGHATLYWYRQILGQGPELLVQFQDESVVDDSQLPKDRFSAERLKGVDSTLKIQPAELGDSAMYLCASTDHDISYEQYFGPGTRLTVT.